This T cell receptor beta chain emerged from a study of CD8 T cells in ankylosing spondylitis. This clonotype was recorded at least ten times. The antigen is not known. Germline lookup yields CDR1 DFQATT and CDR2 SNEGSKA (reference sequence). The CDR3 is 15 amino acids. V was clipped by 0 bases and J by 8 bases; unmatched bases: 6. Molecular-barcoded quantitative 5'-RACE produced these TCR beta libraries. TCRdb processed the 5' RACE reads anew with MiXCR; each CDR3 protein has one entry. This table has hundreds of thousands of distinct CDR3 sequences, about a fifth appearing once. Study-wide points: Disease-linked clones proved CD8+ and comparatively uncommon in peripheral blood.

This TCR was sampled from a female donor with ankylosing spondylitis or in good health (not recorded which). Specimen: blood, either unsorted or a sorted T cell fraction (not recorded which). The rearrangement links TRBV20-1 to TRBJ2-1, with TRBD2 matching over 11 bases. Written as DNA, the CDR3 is TGCAGTGCTAGAGAAACTAGCGGGAGCGGGTATGAGCAGTTCTTC. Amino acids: CSARETSGSGYEQFF.